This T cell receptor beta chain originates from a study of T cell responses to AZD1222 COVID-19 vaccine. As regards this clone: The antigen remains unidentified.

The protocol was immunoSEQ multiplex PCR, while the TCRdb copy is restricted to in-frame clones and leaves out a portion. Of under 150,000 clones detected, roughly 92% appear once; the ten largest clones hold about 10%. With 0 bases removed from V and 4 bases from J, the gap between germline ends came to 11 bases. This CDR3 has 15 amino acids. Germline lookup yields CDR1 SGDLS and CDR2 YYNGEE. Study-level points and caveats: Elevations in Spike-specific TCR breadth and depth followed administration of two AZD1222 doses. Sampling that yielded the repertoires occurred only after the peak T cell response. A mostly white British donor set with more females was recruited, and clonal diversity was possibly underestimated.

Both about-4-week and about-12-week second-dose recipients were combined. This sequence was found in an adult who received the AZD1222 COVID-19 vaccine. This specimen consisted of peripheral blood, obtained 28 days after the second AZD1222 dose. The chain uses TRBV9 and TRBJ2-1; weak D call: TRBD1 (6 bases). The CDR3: CASSVGLGTYNEQFF. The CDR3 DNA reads TGTGCCAGCAGCGTAGGGTTAGGGACATACAATGAGCAGTTCTTC.